This T cell receptor beta chain was identified during a study of T-cell memory formation after mild COVID-19. Broader study findings: Pre-infection memory held some responding clones, suggesting pre-existing cross-reactive T cells responded. While clones contracting from day 15 to 85 were balanced between CD4 and CD8, later expanders leaned CD4+.

TCRdb re-called the 5' RACE reads through MiXCR, storing one row per CDR3 protein. The sample shows a few hundred thousand distinct CDR3 sequences, 25% to 30% of them seen only once. V gave up 1 base and J gave up 10 bases, with 13 bases separating them. CDR3 length: 14 residues. CDR1 is LGHNA, CDR2 YSLEER, per germline. This clonotype was observed a handful of times. Its antigen is still unknown. The sequencing sample was made of PBMCs or a T cell subset sorted from them (not recorded which). The chain combines TRBV4-3 with TRBJ1-4, with D hard to call. The receptor's source is an adult woman who had mild COVID-19 (a few samples of this study predate the infection). Cell type and time point are not known. In nucleotides, the CDR3 is TGCGCCAGCAGCCAAGGTTCCAGCATTGGAAAACTGTTTTTT. Translated, it gives CASSQGSSIGKLFF.